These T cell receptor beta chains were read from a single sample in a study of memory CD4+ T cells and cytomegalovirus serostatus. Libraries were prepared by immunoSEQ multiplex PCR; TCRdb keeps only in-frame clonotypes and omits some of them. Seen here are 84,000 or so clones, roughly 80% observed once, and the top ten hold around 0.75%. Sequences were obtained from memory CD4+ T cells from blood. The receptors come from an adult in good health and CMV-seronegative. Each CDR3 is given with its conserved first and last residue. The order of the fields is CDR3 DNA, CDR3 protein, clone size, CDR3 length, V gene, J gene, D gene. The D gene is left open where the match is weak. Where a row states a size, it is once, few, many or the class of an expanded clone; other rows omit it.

TGCAGCGTATCGACAGGGTATGGCTACACCTTC,CSVSTGYGYTF,NA,11,TRBV29-1,TRBJ1-2,TRBD1
TGTGCCAGCAACCCCTCGACAGGGAACTATGGCTACACCTTC,CASNPSTGNYGYTF,NA,14,TRBV7-2,TRBJ1-2,TRBD1
TGCGCCAGCAGCTCCGGGTCCACCTCTGGGGCCAACGTCCTGACTTTC,CASSSGSTSGANVLTF,NA,16,TRBV5-1,TRBJ2-6,NA
TGTGCCAGCAGCTTAGGGCCTACGGGTGGCTACACCTTC,CASSLGPTGGYTF,NA,13,TRBV7-3,TRBJ1-2,NA
TGTGCCAGCAGTTACTCAGTAGCGGGGGCCTACGAGCAGTACTTC,CASSYSVAGAYEQYF,NA,15,TRBV6-5,TRBJ2-7,TRBD2
TGTGCCAGCAGTTACTCGCCATTC,CASSYSPF,NA,8,TRBV6-5,TRBJ2-7,NA
TGTGCCTGGAGTGCCCCTCAGGGAAACACTGAAGCTTTCTTT,CAWSAPQGNTEAFF,NA,14,TRBV30,TRBJ1-1,NA
TGTGCCAGCAGCCCCCGGCTGGTCACCTACGAGCAGTACTTC,CASSPRLVTYEQYF,NA,14,TRBV7-9,TRBJ2-7,NA
TGCGCCAGCAGCCCCCGGGGAGGCGCCAACACTGAAGCTTTCTTT,CASSPRGGANTEAFF,NA,15,TRBV4-1,TRBJ1-1,NA
TGCGCCAGCAGCTTGCGGGTCACAGGGTCAAAATCCTACGAGCAGTACTTC,CASSLRVTGSKSYEQYF,once,17,TRBV5-1,TRBJ2-7,NA
TGCAGCGTTGGTTCTGGCAGGGGGTGGGAGCAGTACTTC,CSVGSGRGWEQYF,NA,13,TRBV29-1,TRBJ2-7,TRBD1
TGTGCCAGTAGTATGAACGGGGGGAATGGCTACACCTTC,CASSMNGGNGYTF,NA,13,TRBV19,TRBJ1-2,NA
TGTGCCAGCAGCTTGGCGGACGTCGGCTATGGCTACACCTTC,CASSLADVGYGYTF,NA,14,TRBV7-9,TRBJ1-2,NA
TGTGCCAGCAGACTCTCAGGGCTCCCTGGCTACACCTTC,CASRLSGLPGYTF,NA,13,TRBV28,TRBJ1-2,NA
TGTGCCAGCAGCTCGGGTAACCAAGAGACCCAGTACTTC,CASSSGNQETQYF,once,13,TRBV7-9,TRBJ2-5,NA
TGTGCCATCAGTAGGACAGGGGCCGGTAATGAAAAACTGTTTTTT,CAISRTGAGNEKLFF,once,15,TRBV10-3,TRBJ1-4,TRBD1
TGTGCCAGCAGAATTGGGGGCGGGGGATACGAGCAGTACTTC,CASRIGGGGYEQYF,NA,14,TRBV5-6,TRBJ2-7,NA
TGTGCCAGCAGTTTACAGTTGAACTATGGCTACACCTTC,CASSLQLNYGYTF,NA,13,TRBV27,TRBJ1-2,NA
TGTGCCAGCAGTTTTCCGCAGGGAGGCACTGAAGCTTTCTTT,CASSFPQGGTEAFF,once,14,TRBV28,TRBJ1-1,NA
TGTGCCAGCAGATCTCCCGGGGGGGGGAGGCACACTGAAGCTTTCTTT,CASRSPGGGRHTEAFF,NA,16,TRBV28,TRBJ1-1,NA
TGTGCCAGCAGCTTTAGCGGGGGCGAGACCCAGTACTTC,CASSFSGGETQYF,NA,13,TRBV7-3,TRBJ2-5,TRBD2
TGCAGCGTTGAAGGTAGCTCCTACGAGCAGTACTTC,CSVEGSSYEQYF,once,12,TRBV29-1,TRBJ2-7,NA
TGTGCCAGCAGCTTATGGACGGGGACAGGGGCCACCGGGGAGCTGTTTTTT,CASSLWTGTGATGELFF,NA,17,TRBV7-8,TRBJ2-2,TRBD1
TGTGCCAGTAGTATAATGCGGGGGTATCAGCCCCAGCATTTT,CASSIMRGYQPQHF,NA,14,TRBV19,TRBJ1-5,NA
TGTGCCAGCAGCCCAGTCGGGAGCACTGAAGCTTTCTTT,CASSPVGSTEAFF,NA,13,TRBV6-6,TRBJ1-1,NA
TGTGCCTGGAGTTCGACAGGGGGCACTGAAGCTTTCTTT,CAWSSTGGTEAFF,few,13,TRBV30,TRBJ1-1,TRBD1
TGTGCCAGCAGCCCGGGACTAGCTATAGGTGGGAAAGAGACCCAGTACTTC,CASSPGLAIGGKETQYF,few,17,TRBV9,TRBJ2-5,TRBD2
TGTGCCAGCAGCTCAACAGGGAGGGCGTCTGAAGCTTTCTTT,CASSSTGRASEAFF,NA,14,TRBV5-5,TRBJ1-1,NA
TGTGCCATCAGTGGCAGACAGGGGGCAAACCCCTTCGGCTACACCTTC,CAISGRQGANPFGYTF,NA,16,TRBV10-3,TRBJ1-2,TRBD1
TGTGCCAGCAGCTCCCGGCGGGGGCCCGGTGAGCAGTTCTTC,CASSSRRGPGEQFF,once,14,TRBV11-3,TRBJ2-1,NA
TGCAGCGTTGAAAAGGGGATTAGCACAGATACGCAGTATTTT,CSVEKGISTDTQYF,NA,14,TRBV29-1,TRBJ2-3,NA
TGTGCCAGCCGTACAACGGGCTCCTATAATTCACCCCTCCACTTT,CASRTTGSYNSPLHF,NA,15,TRBV5-8,TRBJ1-6,NA
TGTGCCAGCAGCCTTGGGACAGGGGGGAATTCACCCCTCCACTTT,CASSLGTGGNSPLHF,NA,15,TRBV16,TRBJ1-6,TRBD1
TGCGCCAGCAGCCCCGACACAGGGGGCCGCAATCAGCCCCAGCATTTT,CASSPDTGGRNQPQHF,NA,16,TRBV4-3,TRBJ1-5,TRBD1
TGTGCCAGTAGAAACAGGGGGCCAGGCAATCAGCCCCAGCATTTT,CASRNRGPGNQPQHF,once,15,TRBV19,TRBJ1-5,TRBD1
TGTGCCAGCAGTACCCCCGCGATTACTGGAAACACCATATATTTT,CASSTPAITGNTIYF,once,15,TRBV28,TRBJ1-3,NA
TGTGCCAGTAGTACCCCCATGGCGGGGAATCAGCCCCAGCATTTT,CASSTPMAGNQPQHF,NA,15,TRBV19,TRBJ1-5,NA
TGTGCCAGCAGCACTGTCGGGACTAGCGGGGTAAATGAGCAGTTCTTC,CASSTVGTSGVNEQFF,NA,16,TRBV7-2,TRBJ2-1,TRBD2
TGTGCCAGCAGTTCGGTCCAGGGGGCTAACTATGGCTACACCTTC,CASSSVQGANYGYTF,NA,15,TRBV27,TRBJ1-2,TRBD1
TGTGCCAGCTCACCAGGACAGGGGCGGACTGAAGCTTTCTTT,CASSPGQGRTEAFF,NA,14,TRBV18,TRBJ1-1,TRBD1